The T cell receptor beta chain under discussion was sequenced for a study of cytomegalovirus exposure and HLA in healthy donors. Study-level findings and limits: An analysis done earlier found most TCR beta V segments productive about 90% or about 30% of the time. When a later analysis was performed, an Asian-associated ancestry cluster reportedly had fewer N-insertions than the roughly 640-donor mean. The authors confirmed in vitro that a few CMV-associated chains were specific for CMV antigens.

From germline, CDR1 is SGHAT and CDR2 FQNNGV. The CDR3 is made up of 13 amino acids. After removal of 5 bases from V and 9 bases from J, the junction contained 7 bases not matched to a gene. As to this clone: As yet, its antigen is unknown.

In the PCR, 60 Vbeta and 13 Jbeta primers were used. The table came from immunoSEQ multiplex PCR; TCRdb's copy has only in-frame clones and leaves some out. The sample records around 110,000 clones, roughly 80% being singletons. The clonotype originates from a man between 60 and 70 years old in good health and CMV-seronegative. The genes are TRBV11-2 and TRBJ1-1; 9 nucleotides align to TRBD1. The specimen sequenced was PBMCs. In DNA form, the CDR3 reads TGTGCCAGCAGCCTCGGTGGGACAGGGAAAGCTTTCTTT. Protein: CASSLGGTGKAFF.